Shown below are 18 T cell receptor beta chains from a single sample sequenced in a study of blood T cell repertoires in COVID-19. Libraries were prepared by immunoSEQ multiplex PCR; TCRdb keeps only in-frame clonotypes and omits some of them. Seen here are hundreds of thousands of clones, about four fifths observed once, and the top ten hold approximately 6.6%. Material: PBMCs or T cells enriched from blood (not recorded which). The origin of the receptors is a woman aged 40 to 50 who had recovered from COVID-19.

The J gene is TRBJ2-7, the V gene TRBV24-1; TRBD1 might be the D (6 bases). The V gene's germline CDR1 is KGHDR and CDR2 SFDVKD. Trimming removed 3 bases from V and 5 bases from J, with 22 bases in between. The CDR3 is 17 residues long. The CDR3 DNA is TGTGCCACCAGTGATCCTTCGCTCAGACAGGCGAAACACGAGCAGTACGTC. This gives the protein CATSDPSLRQAKHEQYV.

The rearrangement links TRBV5-4 to TRBJ2-7; D uncertain. The CDR3 totals 13 residues. Per germline, CDR1 SGHNT and CDR2 YYREEE (reference sequence). Trimming stripped 3 bases from V and 6 bases from J, with 13 bases between. The CDR3 DNA sequence: TGTGCCAGCAGCTGGGCCCGAGCTCCCGAGCAGTACTTC. Amino acids: CASSWARAPEQYF.

This chain joins TRBV28 and TRBJ1-5; a possible D gene is TRBD1 (5 bases). With 6 bases removed from V and 3 bases from J, the gap between germline ends came to 12 bases. CDR3 length equals 14 residues. Germline-derived CDR1 and CDR2 are MDHEN and SYDVKM. The CDR3 loop reads CASSGGGANQPQHF. In nucleotides, the CDR3 is TGTGCCAGCAGCGGGGGAGGTGCCAATCAGCCCCAGCATTTT.

This rearrangement joins TRBV9 to TRBJ2-1, with D perhaps TRBD2 (6 bases). Germline lookup yields CDR1 SGDLS and CDR2 YYNGEE. The V end lost 3 bases, the J end lost 9 bases, and 13 bases lay between the germline ends. The CDR3 loop spans 13 amino acids. The CDR3 loop reads CASSGTDGSEQFF. The CDR3 DNA sequence: TGTGCCAGCAGCGGGACCGACGGGAGTGAGCAGTTCTTC.

The DNA for the CDR3 is TGTGCCTGGAGTACGACAGGAACTGGCTACACCTTC. It encodes CAWSTTGTGYTF. The chain is built from TRBV30 and TRBJ1-2; D possibly corresponds to TRBD1 (6 bases). Trimming cost V 2 bases and J 7 bases, with 11 bases left between them. This CDR3 has 12 residues. Per germline, CDR1 GTSNPN and CDR2 SVGIG (reference sequence).

The V gene is TRBV18, the J gene TRBJ2-1; 8 bases agree with TRBD2. With 6 bases clipped from V and 16 bases from J, the junction kept 11 bases outside the gene matches. Germline V gene data show CDR1 as KGHSH and CDR2 as LQKENI. This CDR3 comprises 12 residues. The CDR3 region is CASSQGGLGIFF. The CDR3 DNA is TGTGCCAGCTCGCAAGGGGGACTAGGCATCTTCTTC.

CDR3 region: CASSPDLAGGVGYGYTF. The CDR3 DNA is TGCGCCAGCAGCCCGGACCTCGCGGGGGGAGTAGGGTATGGCTACACCTTC. The chain carries TRBV5-1 and TRBJ1-2, with D possibly matching TRBD1 (5 bases). Deletions cut 4 bases from V and 5 bases from J, with 24 bases between. The CDR3 sequence is 17 residues long. Germline V gene sequence: CDR1 SGHRS, CDR2 YFSETQ.

This clone has just a few counts. The chain couples TRBV9 to TRBJ2-1, with a tentative D call TRBD2 (5 bases). V was trimmed by 0 bases and J by 5 bases, leaving 12 bases between them. The germline V gene has CDR1 SGDLS and CDR2 YYNGEE. There are 15 residues in the CDR3. CDR3 amino acids: CASSVGQGSNNEQFF. CDR3 sequence (DNA): TGTGCCAGCAGCGTAGGACAAGGGAGCAACAATGAGCAGTTCTTC.

The rearrangement joins TRBV30 to TRBJ1-5; 7 nucleotides match TRBD1. Germline CDR1 GTSNPN, CDR2 SVGIG (reference sequence). After removal of 0 bases from V and 2 bases from J, the junction contained 4 bases not matched to a gene. The CDR3 runs to 15 residues. This chain's CDR3 is CAWSVKGGGNQPQHF. In nucleotides, the CDR3 is TGTGCCTGGAGTGTAAAAGGGGGCGGCAATCAGCCCCAGCATTTT.

The gene calls are TRBV6-5 and TRBJ1-3; TRBD1 might be the D (5 bases). CDR3 length: 14 residues. The germline V gene encodes CDR1 MNHEY and CDR2 SVGAGI. V was trimmed by 6 bases and J by 4 bases, leaving 13 bases between them. In DNA, the CDR3 is TGTGCCAGCAGCCGTGACAGCACCGGAAACACCATATATTTT. Encoded protein: CASSRDSTGNTIYF.

This chain uses TRBV7-2 with TRBJ1-2; TRBD1 might be the D (5 bases). Between the trimmed V and J ends, which lost 5 bases and 3 bases, there was a span of 13 bases. The CDR3 has 14 amino acids. CDR1 is SGHTA, CDR2 FQGNSA, per germline. The DNA of the CDR3 is TGTGCCAGCAGCGCCCAACGGGGGGACTATGGCTACACCTTC. This sequence encodes CASSAQRGDYGYTF.

This clone was observed once. The chain employs TRBV12-3 or TRBV12-4 and TRBJ2-7; 7 bases fit TRBD1. The trim removed 7 bases at V and 5 bases at J, leaving 8 bases unmatched. The CDR3 is made up of 13 amino acids. In DNA, the CDR3 is TGTGCCAGCACGGGACAGATAGAGGACGAGCAGTACTTC. It encodes CASTGQIEDEQYF.

This chain uses TRBV5-1 with TRBJ1-1, with TRBD1 matching over 7 bases. Trimming removed 1 base from V and 1 base from J; junction bases left unmatched: 4. The CDR3 consists of 15 residues. Per the germline V gene, CDR1 is SGHRS and CDR2 is YFSETQ. The CDR3 reads CASSLTGDRNTEAFF. CDR3 DNA sequence: TGCGCCAGCAGCTTGACAGGGGACCGGAACACTGAAGCTTTCTTT.

This chain's CDR3 is CASSLGQWRSPGELFF. The DNA of the CDR3 is TGTGCCAGCAGCTTAGGCCAATGGAGGAGCCCCGGGGAGCTGTTTTTT. The J gene is TRBJ2-2, the V gene TRBV11-3; D perhaps matches TRBD2 (5 bases). Germline V gene sequence: CDR1 SGHNT, CDR2 YENEEA. This CDR3 comprises 16 residues. V lost 1 base and J 6 bases, leaving 15 bases between the germline ends.

This rearrangement joins TRBV28 to TRBJ2-1, with D perhaps TRBD2 (5 bases). This CDR3 contains 12 residues. CDR1 is MDHEN and CDR2 is SYDVKM in the germline V gene. The ends were cut back, 6 bases at V and 8 bases at J, with 11 bases in the middle. The CDR3 coding sequence is TGTGCCAGCAGACAAACTAGTGATGAGCAGTTCTTC. Its protein product is CASRQTSDEQFF. Together with reference TRBV28 and TRBJ2-1, the CDR3 gives the full variable domain: DVKVTQSSRYLVKRTGEKVFLECVQDMDHENMFWYRQDPGLGLRLIYFSYDVKMKEKGDIPEGYSVSREKKERFSLILESASTNQTSMYLCASRQTSDEQFFGPGTRLTVL.

The chain uses TRBV5-4 and TRBJ2-2; 14 nucleotides agree with TRBD2. Germline CDR1 and CDR2: SGHNT and YYREEE (reference sequence). Losses at the gene ends were 4 bases for V and 8 bases for J; bases not matched to a gene: 4. The CDR3 has 15 residues. CDR3 residues: CASSQGLAGVGELFF. Written as DNA, the CDR3 is TGTGCCAGCAGCCAGGGACTAGCGGGAGTTGGGGAGCTGTTTTTT.

The V and J genes are TRBV27 and TRBJ2-3; D perhaps matches TRBD2 (6 bases). Germline V lookup: CDR1 MNHEY, CDR2 SMNVEV (reference sequence). The CDR3 consists of 14 residues. V was pared by 5 bases and J by 2 bases, with 11 bases between. CDR3 nucleotides: TGTGCCAGCAGTCCGACTAGAAACACAGATACGCAGTATTTT. It codes for CASSPTRNTDTQYF.

The chain uses TRBV5-1 and TRBJ1-1, with D unclear. Trimming removed 3 bases at V and 3 bases at J, with 3 bases between. CDR1 and CDR2 from the germline V gene are SGHRS and YFSETQ. The CDR3 covers 11 residues. The chain's CDR3 is CASSSDTEAFF. The DNA for the CDR3 is TGCGCCAGCAGCTCGGACACTGAAGCTTTCTTT.